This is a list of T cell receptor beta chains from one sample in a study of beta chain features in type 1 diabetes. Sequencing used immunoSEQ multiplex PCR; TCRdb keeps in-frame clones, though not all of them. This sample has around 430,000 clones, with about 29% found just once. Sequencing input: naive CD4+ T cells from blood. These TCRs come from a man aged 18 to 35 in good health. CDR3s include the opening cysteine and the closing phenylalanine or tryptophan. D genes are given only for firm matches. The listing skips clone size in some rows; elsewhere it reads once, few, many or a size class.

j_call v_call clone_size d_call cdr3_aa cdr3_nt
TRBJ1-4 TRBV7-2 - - CASSIGEKLFF TGTGCCAGCAGCATAGGGGAAAAACTGTTTTTT
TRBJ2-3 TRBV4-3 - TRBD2 CASSQASGVRDTQYF TGCGCCAGCAGCCAAGCTAGCGGGGTCCGGGATACGCAGTATTTT
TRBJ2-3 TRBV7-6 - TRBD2 CASSPRTSGSSDTQYF TGTGCCAGCAGCCCCCGGACTAGCGGGAGCTCAGATACGCAGTATTTT
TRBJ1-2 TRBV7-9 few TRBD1 CASSLQPTGGWTF TGTGCCAGCAGCTTACAGCCGACAGGGGGCTGGACCTTC
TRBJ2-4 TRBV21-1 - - CASSKGQPFSLCIQYF TGTGCCAGCAGCAAAGGGCAACCTTTCTCCCTGTGCATTCAGTACTTC
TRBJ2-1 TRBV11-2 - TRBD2 CASSFREGLEQFF TGTGCCAGCAGCTTTCGGGAGGGCCTTGAGCAGTTCTTC
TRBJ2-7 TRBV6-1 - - CASSEGGANYEQYF TGTGCCAGCAGTGAAGGGGGCGCGAACTACGAGCAGTACTTC
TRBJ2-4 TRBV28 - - CASSPWDGGAKNIQYF TGTGCCAGCAGTCCCTGGGACGGCGGGGCCAAAAACATTCAGTACTTC
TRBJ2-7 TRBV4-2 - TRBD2 CASSQEVVTSGSSYEQYF TGTGCCAGCAGCCAAGAAGTCGTGACTAGCGGGAGTTCCTACGAGCAGTACTTC
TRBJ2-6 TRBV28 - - CASSSAASGANVLTF TGTGCCAGCAGTTCTGCGGCCTCTGGGGCCAACGTCCTGACTTTC
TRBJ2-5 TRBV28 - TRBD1 CASSFDRALETQYF TGTGCCAGCAGTTTTGACAGGGCTCTTGAGACCCAGTACTTC
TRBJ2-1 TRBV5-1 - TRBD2 CASSLLAGANEQFF TGCGCCAGCAGCTTGCTAGCGGGAGCGAATGAGCAGTTCTTC
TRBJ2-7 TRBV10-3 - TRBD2 CAISPGLADSYEQYF TGTGCCATCAGTCCGGGACTAGCGGATTCCTACGAGCAGTACTTC
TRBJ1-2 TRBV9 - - CASSVARRPLGYTF TGTGCCAGCAGCGTAGCCCGACGGCCTCTAGGCTACACCTTC
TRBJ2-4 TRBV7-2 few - CASSSRLALKNIQYF TGTGCCAGCAGCTCGCGTCTAGCCCTGAAAAACATTCAGTACTTC
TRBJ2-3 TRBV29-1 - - CSVEEGATAQYF TGCAGCGTTGAAGAGGGGGCAACTGCGCAGTATTTT
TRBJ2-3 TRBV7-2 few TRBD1 CASSLGGQGPDTQYF TGTGCCAGCAGCTTAGGGGGACAGGGCCCAGATACGCAGTATTTT
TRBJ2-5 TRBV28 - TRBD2 CASSRGTSLGETQYF TGTGCCAGCAGTCGTGGGACTAGTTTGGGGGAGACCCAGTACTTC
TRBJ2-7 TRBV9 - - CASSVRVGGDEQYF TGTGCCAGCAGCGTAAGGGTGGGCGGGGACGAGCAGTACTTC
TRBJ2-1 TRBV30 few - CAWRSIGMIYNEQFF TGTGCCTGGAGGAGTATCGGGATGATCTACAATGAGCAGTTCTTC
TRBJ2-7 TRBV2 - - CASSEIRGAEQYF TGTGCCAGCAGTGAAATTCGAGGGGCCGAGCAGTACTTC
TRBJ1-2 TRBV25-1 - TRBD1 CASSEYRGRTGHGYTF TGTGCCAGCAGTGAATATAGGGGAAGGACAGGGCATGGCTACACCTTC